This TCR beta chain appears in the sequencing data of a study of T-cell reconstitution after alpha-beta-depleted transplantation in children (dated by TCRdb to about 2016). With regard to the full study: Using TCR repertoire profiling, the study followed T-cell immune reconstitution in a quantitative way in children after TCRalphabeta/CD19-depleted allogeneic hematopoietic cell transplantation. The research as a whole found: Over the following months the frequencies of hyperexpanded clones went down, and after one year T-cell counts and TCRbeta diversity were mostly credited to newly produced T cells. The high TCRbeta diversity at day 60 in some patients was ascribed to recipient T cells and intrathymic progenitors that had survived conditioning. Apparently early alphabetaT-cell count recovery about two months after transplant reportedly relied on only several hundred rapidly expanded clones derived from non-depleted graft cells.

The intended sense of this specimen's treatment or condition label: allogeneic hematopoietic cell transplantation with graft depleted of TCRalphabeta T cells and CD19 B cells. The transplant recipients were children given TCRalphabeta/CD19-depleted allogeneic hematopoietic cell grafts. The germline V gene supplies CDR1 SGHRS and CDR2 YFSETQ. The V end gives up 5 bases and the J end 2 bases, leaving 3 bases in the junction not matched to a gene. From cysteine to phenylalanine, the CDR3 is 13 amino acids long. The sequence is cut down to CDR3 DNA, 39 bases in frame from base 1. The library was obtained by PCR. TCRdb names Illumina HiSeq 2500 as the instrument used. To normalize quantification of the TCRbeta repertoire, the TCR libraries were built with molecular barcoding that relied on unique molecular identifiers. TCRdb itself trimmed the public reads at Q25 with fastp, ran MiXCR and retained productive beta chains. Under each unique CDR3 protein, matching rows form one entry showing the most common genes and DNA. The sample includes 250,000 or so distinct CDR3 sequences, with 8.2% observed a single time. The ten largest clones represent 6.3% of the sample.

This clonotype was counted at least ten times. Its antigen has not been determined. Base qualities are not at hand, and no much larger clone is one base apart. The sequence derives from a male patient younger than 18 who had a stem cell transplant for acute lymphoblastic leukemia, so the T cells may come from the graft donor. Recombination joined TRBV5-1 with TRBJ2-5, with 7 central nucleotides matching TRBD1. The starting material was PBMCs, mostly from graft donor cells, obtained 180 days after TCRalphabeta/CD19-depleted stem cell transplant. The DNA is TGCGCCAGCAGGGGACAGAAGCAAGAGACCCAGTACTTC. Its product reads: CASRGQKQETQYF.